These T cell receptor beta chains were read from a single sample in a study of T cells in localized non-small cell lung cancer. Data came from immunoSEQ multiplex PCR; TCRdb stores just in-frame clones and leaves some out. The sample lists tens of thousands of clones, roughly 88% occurring once. The sequencing here drew on peripheral blood mononuclear cells, taken before any cancer treatment. These receptors all come from a woman aged 35 to 70 with stage III lung adenocarcinoma. Each CDR3 is given without its conserved first and last residue.

TRBV5-8,ASSLRLNMNTEAF
TRBV5-1,ASSLPGTSSIDEQF
TRBV7-8,ASSLVGSGSRAETQY
TRBV11-3,ASSSRQGYEAF
TRBV10-3,AISESGYEQY
TRBV27,ASRTGAYEQY
TRBV2,ASVVPGQDYEQY
TRBV7-2,ASSPMGWDEKLF
TRBV13,ASSLGDLSEAF
TRBV7-9,ASSLALNTEAF
TRBV5-1,ASSLAHGESEKLF
TRBV4-3,ASSQDRGIQETQY
TRBV13,ASSFAGKGFTNEQF
TRBV6-5,ASSYSMYSYETTSY
TRBV4-2,ASSPSYESGELF
TRBV29-1,SVGRDGNTIY
TRBV7-9,ASTQGALTPLH
TRBV5-4,ASSLVGGGASFSYEQY
TRBV5-1,ASSGAAGAYNEQF
TRBV4-1,ASSLMGALSYNEQF
TRBV14,ASSPLGWSEQETQY
TRBV9,ASSPRQGTPYEQY
TRBV27,ASSLLGGLADTQY
TRBV7-9,ASSWAGPGGEQY
TRBV18,ASSPAREGPNQPQH
TRBV5-4,ASSLSGSLAKNIQY
TRBV9,ASSVGGSQSNYGYT
TRBV9,ASSVGAERINEQY
TRBV10-1,ASSELAGDRDTQY
TRBV7-6,ASSLRGAYTNTGELF
TRBV6-1,ASSVYLYGESSYNEQF
TRBV7-6,ASSLGGGASGANVLT
TRBV5-1,ASSLGTGPAYGYT
TRBV12-5,ASGLTGNQETQY
TRBV29-1,SVQGGLLAGYQETQY
TRBV11-2,ASSLTQGETQY
TRBV5-1,ASSLGHRDPGANVLT
TRBV6-5,ASSYSAGGGNEQF
TRBV18,ASSPRDRVTDEQY
TRBV5-6,ASSSTPSGYGYT
TRBV28,ASNPGWSRTDTQY
TRBV6-5,ASMKDNSPYEQY
TRBV5-1,ASSIETGLQGYT
TRBV29-1,SVAGTGTGEQY
TRBV7-9,ASSESLRMRESVKQY
TRBV4-2,ASSQDRLATDTQY
TRBV6-6,ASSSRGGIDTQY
TRBV21-1,ASSAQIAGELF
TRBV7-2,ASSSSGTGFQY
TRBV18,ASSPGGGGSNQPQH
TRBV18,ASSPPSGGATQY